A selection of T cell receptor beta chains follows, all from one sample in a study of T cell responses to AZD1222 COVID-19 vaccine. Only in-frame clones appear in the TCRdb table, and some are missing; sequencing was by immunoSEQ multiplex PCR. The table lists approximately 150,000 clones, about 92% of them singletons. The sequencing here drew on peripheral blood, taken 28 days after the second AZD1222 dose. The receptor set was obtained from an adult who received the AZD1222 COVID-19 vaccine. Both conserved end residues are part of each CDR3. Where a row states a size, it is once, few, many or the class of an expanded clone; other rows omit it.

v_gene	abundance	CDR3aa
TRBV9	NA	CASSVGDYWGFEQYF
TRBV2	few	CASSREGIGSGGYTF
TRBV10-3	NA	CATRTASSYNEQFF
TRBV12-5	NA	CASGLGNKGLAGAINEQFF
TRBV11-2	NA	CASSLLPGWSTGELFF
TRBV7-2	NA	CASSPLLPGYTF
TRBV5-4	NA	CASRRPNEYNEQFF
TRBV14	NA	CASSLGYNEQFF
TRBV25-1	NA	CASSPPRDGSYNEQFF
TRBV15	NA	CATSRGWGNYGYTF
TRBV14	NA	CASSQVSRGTGELFF
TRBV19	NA	CASRGTGDTDTQYF
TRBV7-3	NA	CASSHGGTDTQYF
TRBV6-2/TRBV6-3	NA	CASSYSIGRATEAFF
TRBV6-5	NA	CASSFGRKPNTEAFF